What follows describes a single T cell receptor beta chain. Its antigen remains unknown. Per the original data handling: Without quality scores, immunoSEQ junctional reads could not be filtered like full-length reads. Repertoires were generated with immunoSEQ multiplex PCR, while TCRdb's copy carries only in-frame clones and drops some. The V and J calls and clone size come from that table; D and trimming were worked out from the DNA. The sample carries roughly 2.5 million clones, around 90% recorded once. Deletions cut 0 bases from V and 0 bases from J, with 11 bases between. The germline V gene has CDR1 KGHSH and CDR2 LQKENI. The CDR3 is 16 amino acids. The data were taken from a study of shared clonotypes between healthy human individuals. General study points: It was observed that about 5% of naive CD4 clonotypes were shared across a handful of donors. Generation probabilities of non-shared clonotypes were lower (relative to those shared by all four donors).

V usage is TRBV18 and J usage is TRBJ1-2; D is uncertain. The sequenced material came from naive CD4+ T cells sorted from blood. The subset is: CD45RA+ positively selected. The TCR sequence derives from a man between 18 and 29 years old in good health. The CDR3 bases are TGTGCCAGCTCACCACCTGATAGAGCTACTAACTATGGCTACACCTTC. It specifies CASSPPDRATNYGYTF.